The 20 T cell receptor beta chains below come from one sample, sequenced in a study of blood T cell repertoires in COVID-19. Produced via immunoSEQ multiplex PCR; TCRdb's table is partial and in-frame only. The profile shows just under 100,000 clones, roughly 84% of them singletons. Sample: peripheral blood. All receptors derive from a woman aged 60 to 75 in a cohort sampled during active or convalescent COVID-19.

The chain links TRBV5-1 to TRBJ2-6; TRBD1 agrees at 12 bases. V trimming: 0 bases; J trimming: 4 bases; junction bases outside the gene matches: 5. The V gene's germline CDR1 is SGHRS and CDR2 YFSETQ. The CDR3 length is 18 residues. Here the CDR3 reads CASSLGGQGAVGANVLTF. The DNA of the CDR3 is TGCGCCAGCAGCTTGGGGGGACAGGGGGCCGTCGGGGCCAACGTCCTGACTTTC.

V usage is TRBV27 and J usage is TRBJ2-5, with D possibly being TRBD2 (6 bases). Germline CDR1 MNHEY, CDR2 SMNVEV (reference sequence). The CDR3 has 14 amino acids. V lost 6 bases to trimming and J lost 0 bases, with 11 bases between them. CDR3 residues: CASSSGGNQETQYF. CDR3 bases: TGTGCCAGCAGCTCCGGGGGAAACCAAGAGACCCAGTACTTC.

The count of this clone is one. This chain links TRBV28 with TRBJ2-3; TRBD2 agrees at 14 bases. The CDR3 covers 17 residues. J was trimmed by 4 bases and V by 5 bases; bases with no gene match: 8. CDR1 and CDR2 from the germline V gene are MDHEN and SYDVKM. CDR3 loop: CASSPRTSGRMSDTQYF. As DNA, the CDR3 is TGTGCCAGCAGTCCGAGGACTAGCGGGAGGATGTCAGATACGCAGTATTTT.

The table lists this clone with a few counts. V and J are TRBV13 and TRBJ1-2, with D unclear. The CDR3 is made up of 15 amino acids. Germline CDR1 PRHDT, CDR2 FYEKMQ (reference sequence). Trimming took off 5 bases at V and 0 bases at J, with 13 bases between the two ends. CDR3 sequence: CASSTRPLANYGYTF. CDR3 in DNA: TGTGCCAGCAGCACCAGGCCATTAGCTAACTATGGCTACACCTTC.

The V call is TRBV28, the J call TRBJ2-7; D is perhaps TRBD1 (6 bases). Trimming pared 7 bases from V and 4 bases from J, leaving 14 bases between. Germline loops: CDR1 MDHEN, CDR2 SYDVKM. The CDR3 has 13 amino acids. CDR3 sequence: CASTRTDRYEQYF. CDR3 DNA sequence: TGTGCCAGCACCCGGACAGATAGGTACGAGCAGTACTTC.

The CDR3 DNA follows: TGTGCCAGTAGTATAAAAGCAGGGGGAGCCTACGAGCAGTACTTC. Translation: CASSIKAGGAYEQYF. The V gene is TRBV19, the J gene TRBJ2-7; 7 bases line up with TRBD1. CDR3 length equals 15 residues. V lost 2 bases to trimming and J lost 2 bases; unmatched junction nucleotides: 6. CDR1 is LNHDA, CDR2 SQIVND, per germline (reference sequence).

This clone has only a few counts. An end of the junction does not agree with germline; a read error may underlie this. The chain uses TRBV7-7 and TRBJ2-3; 7 bases fit TRBD2. The CDR3 covers 16 residues. Germline V lookup: CDR1 SSHAT, CDR2 FNYEAQ (reference sequence). This CDR3 is CASSLGRGGDTDTQYF. CDR3 nucleotides: TGTGCTAGCAGCTTAGGGCGGGGAGGGGACACAGATACGCAGTATTTT.

CDR3: CSVGDSIQYF. For the CDR3, the DNA is TGCAGCGTTGGGGACAGCATTCAGTATTTT. This chain links TRBV29-1 with TRBJ2-3; 7 nucleotides align to TRBD1. The CDR3 runs 10 residues. The germline V gene has CDR1 SQVTM and CDR2 ANQGSEA. The V gene end was trimmed by 4 bases and the J gene end by 12 bases; junction bases not matched to a gene: 4.

This clone appeared a few times. The V and J genes are TRBV6-1 and TRBJ1-1; weak D call: TRBD1 (6 bases). The CDR3 is 17 residues long. From germline, CDR1 is MNHNS and CDR2 SASEGT. V was shortened by 3 bases and J by 4 bases, with 21 bases between the two germline ends. The CDR3 bases are TGTGCCAGCAGTGATTCATTGAGGGGGGGTGTATTCACTGAAGCTTTCTTT. Residues: CASSDSLRGGVFTEAFF.

The CDR3 here is CATSRVKHTGTGANVLTF. In DNA, the CDR3 is TGTGCCACCAGCAGAGTCAAACATACAGGGACTGGGGCCAACGTCCTGACTTTC. The chain is built from TRBV15 and TRBJ2-6; a weak D match, TRBD1 (6 bases). The V gene's germline CDR1 is LNHNV and CDR2 YYDKDF (reference sequence). Trimming stripped 1 base from V and 2 bases from J, with 15 bases between. The CDR3 has 18 amino acids.

A single count supports this clone. V and J are TRBV5-4 and TRBJ2-5, with 7 bases that match TRBD1. CDR1 and CDR2 from the germline V gene are SGHNT and YYREEE (reference sequence). V lost 0 bases to trimming and J lost 2 bases; unmatched junction nucleotides: 4. The CDR3 has 15 residues. Here the CDR3 DNA reads TGTGCCAGCAGCTTGGAGTTGGGACAGCAAGAGACCCAGTACTTC. Translating it yields CASSLELGQQETQYF. Full variable domain (outside the CDR3, taken from reference TRBV5-4 and TRBJ2-5): ETGVTQSPTHLIKTRGQQVTLRCSSQSGHNTVSWYQQALGQGPQFIFQYYREEENGRGNFPPRFSGLQFPNYSSELNVNALELDDSALYLCASSLELGQQETQYFGPGTRLLVL.

The rearrangement joins TRBV30 to TRBJ2-3, with TRBD1 identical over 11 bases. The CDR3 covers 14 residues. In germline, CDR1 is GTSNPN, CDR2 SVGIG (reference sequence). The CDR3 loop reads CATDRGQSTDTQYF. Here the CDR3 DNA reads TGTGCAACGGACAGGGGGCAAAGCACAGATACGCAGTATTTT.

V gene TRBV5-1 combines with J gene TRBJ1-1; D may be TRBD1 (5 bases). Trimming cost V 4 bases and J 2 bases, with 15 bases left between them. This CDR3 contains 15 residues. Germline lookup yields CDR1 SGHRS and CDR2 YFSETQ. CDR3 in amino acids: CASSDLIGVNTEAFF. The CDR3 DNA is TGCGCCAGCAGCGATCTTATAGGGGTTAACACTGAAGCTTTCTTT.

The chain employs TRBV10-3 and TRBJ1-2, with D uncertain. The V gene lost 6 bases and the J gene lost 4 bases, with 21 bases spanning the gap. The CDR3 has 16 amino acids. Germline CDR1 ENHRY, CDR2 SYGVKD. The DNA for the CDR3 is TGTGCCATCAGAGCCCAGGCCCGAACAGCGGCCTATGGCTACACCTTC. This gives the protein CAIRAQARTAAYGYTF.

The rearrangement joins TRBV24-1 to TRBJ2-3; 7 nucleotides match TRBD2. The trim removed 9 bases at V and 4 bases at J, leaving 9 bases unmatched. The CDR3 contains 14 residues. CDR1 and CDR2 (germline): KGHDR, SFDVKD. CDR3 in DNA: TGTGCCACCGCCGCACAGCGGGGTGCAGATACGCAGTATTTT. Its translation is CATAAQRGADTQYF.

This rearrangement joins TRBV6-2 or TRBV6-3 to TRBJ2-3; perhaps TRBD2 as D (6 bases). The V gene lost 0 bases and the J gene lost 5 bases, with 15 bases spanning the gap. Germline V lookup: CDR1 MNHEY, CDR2 SVGEGT. This CDR3 is built from 16 residues. The CDR3 here is CASSYSGTRGVDTQYF. Written as DNA, the CDR3 is TGTGCCAGCAGTTACTCGGGGACTCGCGGGGTAGATACGCAGTATTTT.

The J gene is TRBJ1-1, the V gene TRBV9; D perhaps matches TRBD1 (5 bases). The CDR3 spans 14 residues. The germline V gene encodes CDR1 SGDLS and CDR2 YYNGEE. Trimming took 0 bases from V and 3 from J, leaving 9 bases between them. The CDR3 nucleotides are TGTGCCAGCAGCGTAGCTCCGGGGGACACTGAAGCTTTCTTT. Its protein is CASSVAPGDTEAFF.

This clone was recorded once. The V gene is TRBV28, the J gene TRBJ2-1, with D maybe TRBD1 (6 bases). The CDR3 has 13 amino acids. Trimming took off 5 bases at V and 7 bases at J, with 12 bases between the two ends. Germline V CDR1 and CDR2: MDHEN, SYDVKM. The CDR3 DNA sequence: TGTGCCAGCAGTCTGGTACAGGGAAATGAGCAGTTCTTC. It translates to CASSLVQGNEQFF.

This CDR3 reads CASSPVWTGDTDTQYF. The DNA of the CDR3 is TGTGCCAGCAGTCCCGTCTGGACGGGGGACACAGATACGCAGTATTTT. J is TRBJ2-3 and V is TRBV27; TRBD2 might be the D (6 bases). The germline gives CDR1 MNHEY, CDR2 SMNVEV (reference sequence). The V end lost 5 bases, the J end lost 2 bases, and 17 bases lay between the germline ends. The CDR3 totals 16 residues.

The CDR3 loop is CASSIYGTGAYEQYF. In nucleotides, the CDR3 is TGTGCCAGTAGTATATACGGGACAGGGGCCTACGAGCAGTACTTC. The chain recombines TRBV19 with TRBJ2-7; 10 bases are a match to TRBD1. Trimming took 2 bases from V and 2 from J; bases not matched to a gene: 3. The CDR3 extends over 15 amino acids. Germline V gene lookup returns CDR1 LNHDA and CDR2 SQIVND (reference sequence). Drawing the rest from reference TRBV19 and TRBJ2-7, the complete variable domain is DGGITQSPKYLFRKEGQNVTLSCEQNLNHDAMYWYRQDPGQGLRLIYYSQIVNDFQKGDIAEGYSVSREKKESFPLTVTSAQKNPTAFYLCASSIYGTGAYEQYFGPGTRLTVT.